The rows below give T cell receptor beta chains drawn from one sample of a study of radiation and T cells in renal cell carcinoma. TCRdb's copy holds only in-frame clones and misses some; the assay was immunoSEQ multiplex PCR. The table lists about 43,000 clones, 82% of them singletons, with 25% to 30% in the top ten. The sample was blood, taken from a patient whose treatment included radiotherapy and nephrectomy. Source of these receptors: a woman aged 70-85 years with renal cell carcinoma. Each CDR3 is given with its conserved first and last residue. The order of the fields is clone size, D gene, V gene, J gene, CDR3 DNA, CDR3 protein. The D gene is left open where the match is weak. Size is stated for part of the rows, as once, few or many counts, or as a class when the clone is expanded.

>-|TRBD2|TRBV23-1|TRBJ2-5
TGCGCCAGCAGACCCCCCCTAGCGGGAGGCCCTGGGGAGACCCAGTACTTC
CASRPPLAGGPGETQYF
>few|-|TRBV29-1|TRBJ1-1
TGCAGCGTTGAAGATCCCCCAATGAACACTGAAGCTTTCTTT
CSVEDPPMNTEAFF
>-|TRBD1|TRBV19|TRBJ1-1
TGTGCCAGTAGTGCCGATAAGGGGACAGGGACTGAAGCTTTCTTT
CASSADKGTGTEAFF
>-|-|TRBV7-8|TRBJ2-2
TGTGCCAGCAGCTTAAATGGGAGGAGAGTCACCGGGGAGCTGTTTTTT
CASSLNGRRVTGELFF
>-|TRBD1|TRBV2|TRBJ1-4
TGTGCCAGCAGAGGGGACAGGGGCCGGGGTGAAAAACTGTTTTTT
CASRGDRGRGEKLFF
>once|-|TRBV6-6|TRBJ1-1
TGTGCCAGCAGTTACGATCGGGGGAACACTGAAGCTTTCTTT
CASSYDRGNTEAFF
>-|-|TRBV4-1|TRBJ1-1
TGCGCCAGCAGCCAAGGGGGATTGGTCTTGGGCGGCACTGAAGCTTTCTTT
CASSQGGLVLGGTEAFF
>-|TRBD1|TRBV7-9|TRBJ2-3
TGTGCCAGCAGGGAGACAGGGGGGACAGATACGCAGTATTTT
CASRETGGTDTQYF
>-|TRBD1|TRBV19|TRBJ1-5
TGTGCCAGTAGTTCGGACAGGTTAAATCAGCCCCAGCATTTT
CASSSDRLNQPQHF
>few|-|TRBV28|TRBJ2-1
TGTGCCAGCAGTCCGATATATTTGGTTGATGGCTGGGGCTCCTACAATGAGCAGTTCTTC
CASSPIYLVDGWGSYNEQFF
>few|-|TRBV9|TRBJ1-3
TGTGCCAGCAGCGTAGACCCCTCCCCTGGAAACACCATATATTTT
CASSVDPSPGNTIYF
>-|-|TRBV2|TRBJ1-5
TGTGCCAGCAGTGAAGAGGTCAATCAGCCCCAGCATTTT
CASSEEVNQPQHF
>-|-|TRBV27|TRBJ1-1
TGTGCCAGCAGAAAACAGGGCACTGAAGCTTTCTTT
CASRKQGTEAFF
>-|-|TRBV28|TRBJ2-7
TGTGCCAGCAGTACGACCGGGCCAAGCTCCTACGAGCAGTACTTC
CASSTTGPSSYEQYF
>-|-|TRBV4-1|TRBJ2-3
TGCGCCAGCAGCCCCCGGGATGCCTCCTCCCCAGATACGCAGTATTTT
CASSPRDASSPDTQYF
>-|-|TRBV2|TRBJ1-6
TGTGCCAGCAGTGTTAGAGACAGAGCTAATTCACCCCTCCACTTT
CASSVRDRANSPLHF
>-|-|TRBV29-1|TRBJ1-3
TGCAGCGTGCAGCCCAGCTCTGGAAACACCATATATTTT
CSVQPSSGNTIYF
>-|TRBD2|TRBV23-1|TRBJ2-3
TGCGCCAGCAGTCACAGGGGGCTAGCGGGAGGGCCCACAGATACGCAGTATTTT
CASSHRGLAGGPTDTQYF
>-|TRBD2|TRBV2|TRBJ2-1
TGTGCCAGCAGGGGGACTAGCGGGAACGGTGAGCAGTTCTTC
CASRGTSGNGEQFF
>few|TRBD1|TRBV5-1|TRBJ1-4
TGCGCCAGCAGGGAGGGACAGGCTCCAAATGAAAAACTGTTTTTT
CASREGQAPNEKLFF
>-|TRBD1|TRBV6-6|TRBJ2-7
TGTGCCAGCATTCCGGGACAGGGATCCTACGAGCAGTACTTC
CASIPGQGSYEQYF
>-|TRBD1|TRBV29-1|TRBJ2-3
TGCAGCGGCTCGACAGGGGCCAACACAGATACGCAGTATTTT
CSGSTGANTDTQYF
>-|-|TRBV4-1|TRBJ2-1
TGCGCCAGCAGCCAAGGGGGTGAGCAGTTCTTC
CASSQGGEQFF
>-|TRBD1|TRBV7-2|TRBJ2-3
TGTGCCAGCAGCTTTGGACAGGGTGGCACAGATACGCAGTATTTT
CASSFGQGGTDTQYF
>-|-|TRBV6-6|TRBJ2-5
TGTGCCAGCAGACATACTACCCGGACTGGGAAGGGGGGCCAGTACTTC
CASRHTTRTGKGGQYF
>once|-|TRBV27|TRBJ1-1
TGTGCCAGCTCCCAGGTTCGGAACACTGAAGCTTTCTTT
CASSQVRNTEAFF
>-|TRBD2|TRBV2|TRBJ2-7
TGTGCCAGCAGGGGGGCACTAGCGGGGGGCCCTGAGTACTTC
CASRGALAGGPEYF
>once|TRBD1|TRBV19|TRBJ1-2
TGTGCCAGTAGTCCCAGGGCCAGGGGGAAGGAGAACTATGGCTACACCTTC
CASSPRARGKENYGYTF
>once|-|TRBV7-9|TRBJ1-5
TGTGCCAGCAGCCTCGGGCCCAGCAATCAGCCCCAGCATTTT
CASSLGPSNQPQHF
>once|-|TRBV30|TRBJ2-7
TGTGCCTGGAGTGGAGGGCAGGGGTACCACGAGCAGTACTTC
CAWSGGQGYHEQYF
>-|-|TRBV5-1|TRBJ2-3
TGCGCCAGCAGCTTTCAGGGGCAGGGCACAGATACGCAGTATTTT
CASSFQGQGTDTQYF
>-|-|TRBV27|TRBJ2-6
TGTGCCAGCAGTAACCGGGACGGACTCTCTGGGGCCAACGTCCTGACTTTC
CASSNRDGLSGANVLTF
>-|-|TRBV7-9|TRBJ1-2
TGTGCCAGCAGCTTGGGGGCAGCGCCGTTTAACTATGGCTACACCTTC
CASSLGAAPFNYGYTF
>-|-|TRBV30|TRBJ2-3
TGTGCCTGGAGTGGTTTTAGCGGCCAGACAGATACGCAGTATTTT
CAWSGFSGQTDTQYF
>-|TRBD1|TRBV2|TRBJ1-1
TGTGCCAAGATCGACAGGGGCCCGAACACTGAAGCTTTCTTT
CAKIDRGPNTEAFF
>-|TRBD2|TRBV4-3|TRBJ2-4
TGCGCCAGCAGCCCGGAATTGATAGCGGGATCGGAGGTAGAAAACATTCAGTACTTC
CASSPELIAGSEVENIQYF
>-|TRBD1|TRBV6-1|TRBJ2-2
TGTGCCAGCAGTGTACAGGGGGCCGGGGAGCTGTTTTTT
CASSVQGAGELFF
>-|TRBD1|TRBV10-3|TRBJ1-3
TGTGCCATCAGTGAGTACGAGGGGGCGGCTGGAAACACCATATATTTT
CAISEYEGAAGNTIYF
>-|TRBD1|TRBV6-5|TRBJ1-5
TGTGCCAGCAGTTCGGGACAGGGAAGCCAGCCCCAGCATTTT
CASSSGQGSQPQHF
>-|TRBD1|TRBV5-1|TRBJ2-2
TGCGCCAGCAGCTTGAGACAGGGGACCGGGGAGCTGTTTTTT
CASSLRQGTGELFF
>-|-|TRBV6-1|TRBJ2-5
TGTGCCAGCAAAAGGTCTACAGAGTTCGCGCAGACCCAGTACTTC
CASKRSTEFAQTQYF
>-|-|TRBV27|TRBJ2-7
TGTGCCAGCAGTCCCCCGGGCCACAGGGAGCAGTACTTC
CASSPPGHREQYF
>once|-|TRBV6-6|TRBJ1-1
TGTGCCAGCACCTTAACCCCAGAGACTGAAGCTTTCTTT
CASTLTPETEAFF
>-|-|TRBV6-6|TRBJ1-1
TGTGCCGCCTCAAGACCCGAGGTGAACACTGAAGCTTTCTTT
CAASRPEVNTEAFF
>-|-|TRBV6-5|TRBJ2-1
TGTGCCAGCAACCCCGCCCGGGAAACCAATGAGCAGTTCTTC
CASNPARETNEQFF
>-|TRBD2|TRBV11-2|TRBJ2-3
TGTGCCAGCAGCTTAAGCGCGGGAGCGGGCACAGATACGCAGTATTTT
CASSLSAGAGTDTQYF
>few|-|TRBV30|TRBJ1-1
TGTGCCTGGAGGAGGGGGGGGCACACTGAAGCTTTCTTT
CAWRRGGHTEAFF
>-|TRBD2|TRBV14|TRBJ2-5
TGTGCCAGCAGCTCGCAGCGGGGGTTAGGGACCCAGTACTTC
CASSSQRGLGTQYF